A selection of T cell receptor beta chains follows, all from one sample in a study of blood T cell repertoires in COVID-19. This table comes from immunoSEQ multiplex PCR, and its TCRdb copy is limited to in-frame clones, with some not included. The table shows around 300,000 clones, with 80% to 90% occurring only once. The sample was PBMCs or T cells enriched from blood (not recorded which). These receptors were obtained from a woman aged 18-29 years who had recovered from COVID-19. Each CDR3 is given with its conserved first and last residue. Each record gives: J gene, D gene, clone size, V gene, CDR3 length, CDR3 DNA, CDR3 protein. The D gene is left open where the match is weak. The size field is filled for only some rows; it gives once, few, many or a size class.

>TRBJ1-1|.|.|TRBV11-2|14
TGTGCCAGCAGCTTAGCGAGTTCCCGCTCTGAAGCTTTCTTT
CASSLASSRSEAFF
>TRBJ2-5|TRBD2|.|TRBV19|18
TGTGCCAGTAGTATAAAGGTAGCGGGGGGGCTCTTTGCAGAGACCCAGTACTTC
CASSIKVAGGLFAETQYF
>TRBJ2-3|TRBD2|.|TRBV9|16
TGTGCCAGCAGCGACCCCCCAGCGGGGCTGACAGATACGCAGTATTTT
CASSDPPAGLTDTQYF
>TRBJ1-2|TRBD1|.|TRBV30|13
TGTGCCTGGAATTTCAGGGGGCAGAGTGGCTACACCTTC
CAWNFRGQSGYTF
>TRBJ1-1|TRBD1|.|TRBV2|15
TGTGCCAGCAGGGGACCGACAGGGGAGAACACTGAAGCTTTCTTT
CASRGPTGENTEAFF
>TRBJ2-1|TRBD2|.|TRBV9|15
TGTGCCAGCAGCGGCTTAGCGGGGTCCTACAATGAGCAGTTCTTC
CASSGLAGSYNEQFF
>TRBJ1-2|.|few|TRBV5-1|12
TGCGCCAGCTCGGTAGATAACTATGGCTACACCTTC
CASSVDNYGYTF
>TRBJ2-1|TRBD2|.|TRBV3-1/TRBV3-2|18
TGTGCCAGCAGCCAAGTCAGTGGGAGCGGGGGGGATTTCAATGAGCAGTTCTTC
CASSQVSGSGGDFNEQFF
>TRBJ2-4|TRBD1|.|TRBV6-5|14
TGTGCCAGCAGTAGACAGGGGTCGAAGGACATTCAGTACTTC
CASSRQGSKDIQYF
>TRBJ2-1|.|.|TRBV11-3|13
TGTGCCAGCAGCTTAGCCCCCGGGACAGAGCAGTTCTTC
CASSLAPGTEQFF
>TRBJ1-3|TRBD1|.|TRBV4-2|16
TGTGCCAGCAGCCAAGAAGGGACAGACTCTGGAAACACCATATATTTT
CASSQEGTDSGNTIYF
>TRBJ2-3|.|once|TRBV11-2|15
TGTGCCAGCAGCACCCGGACAACTAGCACAGATACGCAGTATTTT
CASSTRTTSTDTQYF
>TRBJ1-2|.|.|TRBV29-1|13
TGCAGCGCCGGCAAGGGGGGGACCTATGGCTACACCTTC
CSAGKGGTYGYTF
>TRBJ2-7|TRBD1|once|TRBV28|12
TGTGCCAGCAGTTCCGGACAGGGCGAGCAGTACTTC
CASSSGQGEQYF
>TRBJ2-5|.|.|TRBV7-9|14
TGTGCCAGCAGCCCCAGAGGGAACACAGAGACCCAGTACTTC
CASSPRGNTETQYF
>TRBJ1-1|.|.|TRBV2|15
TGTGCCAGCAGTGAACAGGCCCAGATGAACACTGAAGCTTTCTTT
CASSEQAQMNTEAFF